Following are 6 T cell receptor beta chains from one sample sequenced in a study of blood T cell repertoires in COVID-19. TCRdb's table, derived via immunoSEQ multiplex PCR, lists solely in-frame clones and lacks some. This table has approximately 270,000 clones, around 90% appearing once. Sequenced input: peripheral blood. These TCRs come from a man aged 80 or over with acute or convalescent COVID-19.

This clone was counted a single time. V is TRBV19 and J is TRBJ1-1; 9 bases are shared with TRBD1. This CDR3 comprises 15 residues. The junction had 11 bases not matched to a gene; V was cut back by 7 bases and J by 5 bases. CDR1 is LNHDA and CDR2 is SQIVND in the germline V gene (reference sequence). CDR3 nucleotide sequence: TGTGCCAGTACCTCACAACAGGGGGCGCGTACTGAAGCTTTCTTT. Its translation: CASTSQQGARTEAFF.

The chain couples TRBV19 to TRBJ2-2; 9 bases agree with TRBD1. The CDR3 consists of 15 residues. Per the germline V gene, CDR1 is LNHDA and CDR2 is SQIVND (reference sequence). V shed 9 bases, J shed 1 base, and the junction held 6 bases outside the gene matches. CDR3 in DNA: TGTGCCAGCACATGGGACAGGGAGAACACCGGGGAGCTGTTTTTT. Translating gives CASTWDRENTGELFF.

The genes are TRBV10-2 and TRBJ1-6; D may be TRBD1 (6 bases). The V end was cut by 7 bases, the J end by 5 bases, with 9 bases between. Germline V gene lookup returns CDR1 WSHSY and CDR2 SAAADI. This CDR3 region has 13 residues. The CDR3 loop reads CASKQGNNSPLHF. In DNA form, the CDR3 reads TGCGCCAGCAAACAGGGCAATAATTCACCCCTCCACTTT.

This clone has just one count. The chain is built from TRBV11-2 and TRBJ2-5, with 10 bases aligning to TRBD1. The CDR3 runs to 15 residues. CDR1 and CDR2 from the germline V gene are SGHAT and FQNNGV. V dropped 5 bases and J dropped 4; count of bases not matched to a gene: 7. The CDR3 DNA is TGTGCCAGCAGCGGAGACAGGGGGCGCGGAGAGACCCAGTACTTC. It specifies CASSGDRGRGETQYF.

The V and J genes are TRBV21-1 and TRBJ1-6; TRBD1 reflects the table's D call only, with no check against the DNA. TRBV21-1 is a pseudogene. The CDR3 totals 17 residues. The CDR3 region is CASSKAGTAEPNSPLHF. CDR3 bases: TGTGCCAGCAGCAAAGCTGGGACAGCAGAACCAAATTCACCCCTCCACTTT.

The gene calls are TRBV5-6 and TRBJ2-7, with a weak D call TRBD2 (5 bases). The germline gives CDR1 SGHDT, CDR2 YYEEEE. The V end lost 0 bases, the J end lost 0 bases, and 13 bases lay between the germline ends. The CDR3 has 16 residues. The CDR3 sequence is CASSLAPRVSSYEQYF. In DNA, the CDR3 is TGTGCCAGCAGCTTGGCACCGAGGGTGAGCTCCTACGAGCAGTACTTC.